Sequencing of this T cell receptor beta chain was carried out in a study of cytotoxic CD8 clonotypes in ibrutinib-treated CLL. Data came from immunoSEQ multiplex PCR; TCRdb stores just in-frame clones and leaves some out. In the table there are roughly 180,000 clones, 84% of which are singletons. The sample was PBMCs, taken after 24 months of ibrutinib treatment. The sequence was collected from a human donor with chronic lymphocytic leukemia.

CDR3 protein: CASSGRYQETQYF. The CDR3 DNA follows: TGTGCCAGCAGCGGACGGTACCAAGAGACCCAGTACTTC. The chain couples TRBV11-3 to TRBJ2-5, with D unclear. This CDR3 region has 13 residues. V was shortened by 5 bases and J by 0 bases, with 7 bases between the two germline ends. Looked up from germline, CDR1 is SGHNT and CDR2 is YENEEA.